Listed below are T cell receptor beta chains from one sample, sequenced in a study of blood T cells in healthy people across ages. TCRdb redid the calling of the 5' RACE reads with MiXCR, one entry per CDR3 protein. The table has 1.5 million to 2 million distinct CDR3 sequences, around 50% seen once. Sequencing was carried out using blood. The receptors originated from a middle-aged woman in good health. Both conserved end residues are trimmed from each CDR3. The D gene is left open where the match is weak. Size is omitted from some rows. Given values are once, few, many or a class for expanded clones.

D,size,V,CDR3
TRBD2,NA,TRBV15,ATRSTSVTYEQY
NA,few,TRBV15,ATSRGREGVDEQF
NA,NA,TRBV25-1,ASSEFGRGDTEAF
TRBD1,many,TRBV20-1,SADRGGDYEQY
TRBD2,once,TRBV6-1,ASSERVAGTIQETQY
TRBD2,few,TRBV3-1,ASSQKKGVAGEQETQY
TRBD1,NA,TRBV7-2,ASSADRGTDTQY
NA,NA,TRBV11-2,ASSAGHSHGYT
TRBD1,NA,TRBV7-2,ASSWGQRPGEKLF
TRBD2,NA,TRBV7-9,ASSYQTSGSGTQY
NA,NA,TRBV28,ATHTLAGLSYEQY
NA,few,TRBV20-1,SARDFSLAKNIQY
TRBD2,NA,TRBV6-2/TRBV6-3,ASSYLTSGGTQY
TRBD1,NA,TRBV20-1,SARADRENPQVRSYNEQF
NA,NA,TRBV4-2,ASSQGVTGPYEQY
NA,NA,TRBV7-9,ASSPLREDEQF
NA,NA,TRBV29-1,SVTRETYEQY
TRBD2,NA,TRBV15,ATAGGSQETQY
NA,NA,TRBV3-1,ASSQDGAGDYNSPLH
NA,NA,TRBV6-5,ASSYSQGIQETQY
NA,NA,TRBV4-1,ASSQEGQWSYEQY
NA,NA,TRBV7-9,ASSLAKPDTQY
NA,once,TRBV6-2/TRBV6-3,ASSYSTASSSGNTIY
NA,once,TRBV4-3,ASSQDSQGTGELF
NA,NA,TRBV4-3,ASSQLGSFGYT
NA,NA,TRBV4-2,TSSPRGEVDEQF
NA,few,TRBV5-1,ASSFDSSYGYT
NA,few,TRBV20-1,SEQRGTDTQY
NA,NA,TRBV7-9,ASSRSIGGPYNEQF
NA,NA,TRBV16,ASSQSWRRSSTDTQY
NA,NA,TRBV18,ASSPGRTIGANVLT
NA,NA,TRBV13,ASSPVPGLVGYGYT
TRBD2,NA,TRBV15,ATRTGTSGVNEQF
NA,few,TRBV3-1,ASSQDRIPETQY
NA,NA,TRBV20-1,SANGTPGYEQY
NA,NA,TRBV20-1,SATPDFTDTQY
TRBD1,NA,TRBV29-1,SVLRPGTVNYGCT
NA,NA,TRBV6-5,ASSYREVRITEAF